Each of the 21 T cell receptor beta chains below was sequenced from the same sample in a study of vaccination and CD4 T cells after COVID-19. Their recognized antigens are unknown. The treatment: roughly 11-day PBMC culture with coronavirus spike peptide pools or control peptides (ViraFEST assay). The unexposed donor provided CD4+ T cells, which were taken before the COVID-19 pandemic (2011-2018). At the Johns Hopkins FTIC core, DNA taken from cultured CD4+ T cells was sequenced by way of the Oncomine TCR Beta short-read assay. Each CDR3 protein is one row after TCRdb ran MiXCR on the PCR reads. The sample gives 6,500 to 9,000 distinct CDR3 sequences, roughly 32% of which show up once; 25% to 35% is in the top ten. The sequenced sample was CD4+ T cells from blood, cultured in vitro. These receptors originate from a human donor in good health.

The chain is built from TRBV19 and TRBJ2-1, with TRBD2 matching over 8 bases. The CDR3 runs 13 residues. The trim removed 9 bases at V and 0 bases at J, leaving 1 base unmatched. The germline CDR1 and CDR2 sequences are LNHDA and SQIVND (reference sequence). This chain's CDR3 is CASRGGSYNEQFF. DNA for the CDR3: TGTGCCAGCCGGGGGGGCTCCTACAATGAGCAGTTCTTC. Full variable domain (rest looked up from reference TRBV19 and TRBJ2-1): DGGITQSPKYLFRKEGQNVTLSCEQNLNHDAMYWYRQDPGQGLRLIYYSQIVNDFQKGDIAEGYSVSREKKESFPLTVTSAQKNPTAFYLCASRGGSYNEQFFGPGTRLTVL.

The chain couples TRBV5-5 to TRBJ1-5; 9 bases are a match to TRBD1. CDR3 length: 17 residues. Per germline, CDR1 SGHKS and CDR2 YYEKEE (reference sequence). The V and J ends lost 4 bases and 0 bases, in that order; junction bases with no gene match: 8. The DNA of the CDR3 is TGTGCCAGCAGCGGAGGGACAGGGAGTTATAGCAATCAGCCCCAGCATTTT. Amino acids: CASSGGTGSYSNQPQHF. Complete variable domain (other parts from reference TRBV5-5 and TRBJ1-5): DAGVTQSPTHLIKTRGQQVTLRCSPISGHKSVSWYQQVLGQGPQFIFQYYEKEERGRGNFPDRFSARQFPNYSSELNVNALLLGDSALYLCASSGGTGSYSNQPQHFGDGTRLSIL.

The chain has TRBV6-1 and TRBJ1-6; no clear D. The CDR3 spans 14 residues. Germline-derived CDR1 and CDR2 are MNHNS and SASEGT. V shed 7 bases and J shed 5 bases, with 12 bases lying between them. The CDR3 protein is CASKKGFNNSPLHF. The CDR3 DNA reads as TGTGCCAGCAAGAAGGGATTCAATAATTCACCCCTCCACTTT.

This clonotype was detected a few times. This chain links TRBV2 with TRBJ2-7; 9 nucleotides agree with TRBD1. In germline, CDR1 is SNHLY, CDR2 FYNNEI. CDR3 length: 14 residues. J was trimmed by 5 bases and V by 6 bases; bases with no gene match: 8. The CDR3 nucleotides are TGTGCCAGCAGGGCGGGACAGGGTACGAACGAGCAGTACTTC. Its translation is CASRAGQGTNEQYF. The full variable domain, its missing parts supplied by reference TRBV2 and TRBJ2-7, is EPEVTQTPSHQVTQMGQEVILRCVPISNHLYFYWYRQILGQKVEFLVSFYNNEISEKSEIFDDQFSVERPDGSNFTLKIRSTKLEDSAMYFCASRAGQGTNEQYFGPGTRLTVT.

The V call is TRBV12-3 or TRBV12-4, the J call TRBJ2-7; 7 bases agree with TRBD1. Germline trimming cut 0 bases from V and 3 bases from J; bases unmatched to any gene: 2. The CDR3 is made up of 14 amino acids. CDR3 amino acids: CASSLAQGVYEQYF. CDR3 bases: TGTGCCAGCAGTTTAGCGCAGGGGGTCTACGAGCAGTACTTC.

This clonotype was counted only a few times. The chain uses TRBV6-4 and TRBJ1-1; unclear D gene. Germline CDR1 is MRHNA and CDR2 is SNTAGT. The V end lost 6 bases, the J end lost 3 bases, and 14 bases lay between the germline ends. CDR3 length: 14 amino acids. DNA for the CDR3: TGTGCCAGCAGAATCAACTCGGGCGACACTGAAGCTTTCTTT. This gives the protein CASRINSGDTEAFF.

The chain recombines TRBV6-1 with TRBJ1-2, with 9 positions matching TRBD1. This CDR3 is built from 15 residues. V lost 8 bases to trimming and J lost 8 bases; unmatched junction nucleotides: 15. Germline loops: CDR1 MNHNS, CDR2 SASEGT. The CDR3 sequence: CASGRGAGQGLGYTF. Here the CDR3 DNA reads TGTGCCAGCGGGAGGGGAGCAGGACAGGGGTTAGGCTACACCTTC.

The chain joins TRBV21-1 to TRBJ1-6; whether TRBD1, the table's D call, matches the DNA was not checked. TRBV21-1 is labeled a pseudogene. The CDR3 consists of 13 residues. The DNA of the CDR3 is TGTGCCAGCAGCAAGGGCAGGGGTTCACCCCTCCACTTT. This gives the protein CASSKGRGSPLHF.

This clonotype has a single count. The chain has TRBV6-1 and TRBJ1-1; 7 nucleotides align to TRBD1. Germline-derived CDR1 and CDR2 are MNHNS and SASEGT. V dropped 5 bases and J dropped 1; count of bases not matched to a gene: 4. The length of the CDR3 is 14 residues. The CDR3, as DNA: TGTGCCAGCAGTATTGGGACAGCGAACACTGAAGCTTTCTTT. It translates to CASSIGTANTEAFF.

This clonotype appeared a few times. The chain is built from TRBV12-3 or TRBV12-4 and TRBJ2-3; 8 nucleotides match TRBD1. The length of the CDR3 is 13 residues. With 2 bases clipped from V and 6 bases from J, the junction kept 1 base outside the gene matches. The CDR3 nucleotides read TGTGCCAGCAGTTTAAGGGACAGGGATACGCAGTATTTT. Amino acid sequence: CASSLRDRDTQYF.

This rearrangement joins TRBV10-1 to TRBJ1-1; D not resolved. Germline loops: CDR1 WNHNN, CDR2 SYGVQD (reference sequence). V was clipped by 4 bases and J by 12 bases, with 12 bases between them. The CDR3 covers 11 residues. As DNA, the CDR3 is TGCGCCAGCAGTGGGTCGGGGATAACTTTCTTT. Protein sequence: CASSGSGITFF.

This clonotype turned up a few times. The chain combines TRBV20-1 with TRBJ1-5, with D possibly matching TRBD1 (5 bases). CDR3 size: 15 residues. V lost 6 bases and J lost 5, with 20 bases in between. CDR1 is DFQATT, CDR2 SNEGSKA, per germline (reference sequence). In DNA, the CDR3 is TGCAGTGCCGTTCCGAGGGGAAGAATAGATCAGCCCCAGCATTTT. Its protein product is CSAVPRGRIDQPQHF.

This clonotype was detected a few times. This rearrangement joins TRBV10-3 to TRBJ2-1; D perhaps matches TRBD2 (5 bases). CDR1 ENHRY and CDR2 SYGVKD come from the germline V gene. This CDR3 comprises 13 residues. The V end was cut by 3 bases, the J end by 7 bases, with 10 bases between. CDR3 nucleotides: TGTGCCATCAGTGATCGAGGGCCTAATGAGCAGTTCTTC. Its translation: CAISDRGPNEQFF.

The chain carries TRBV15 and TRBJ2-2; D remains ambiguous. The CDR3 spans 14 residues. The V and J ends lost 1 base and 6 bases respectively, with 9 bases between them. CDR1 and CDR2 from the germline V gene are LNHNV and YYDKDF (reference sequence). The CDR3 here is CATSRAREAGELFF. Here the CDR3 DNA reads TGTGCCACCAGCAGAGCCCGTGAGGCCGGGGAGCTGTTTTTT.

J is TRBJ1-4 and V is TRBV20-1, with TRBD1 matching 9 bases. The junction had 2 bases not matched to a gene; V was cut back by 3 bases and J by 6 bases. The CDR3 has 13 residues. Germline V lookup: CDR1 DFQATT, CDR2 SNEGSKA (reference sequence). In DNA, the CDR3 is TGCAGTGCTAGGACAGGGGGGTATGAAAAACTGTTTTTT. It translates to CSARTGGYEKLFF.

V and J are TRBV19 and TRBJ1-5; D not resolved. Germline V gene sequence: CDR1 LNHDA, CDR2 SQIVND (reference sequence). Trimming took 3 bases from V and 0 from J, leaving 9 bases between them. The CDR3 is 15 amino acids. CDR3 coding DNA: TGTGCCAGTAGTATGTCGAGACATAGCAATCAGCCCCAGCATTTT. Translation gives CASSMSRHSNQPQHF.

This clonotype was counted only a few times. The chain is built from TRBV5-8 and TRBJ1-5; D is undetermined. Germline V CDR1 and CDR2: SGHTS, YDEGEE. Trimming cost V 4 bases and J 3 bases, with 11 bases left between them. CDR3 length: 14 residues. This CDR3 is CASSPGSNNQPQHF. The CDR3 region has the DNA TGTGCCAGCAGCCCCGGGTCGAACAATCAGCCCCAGCATTTT.

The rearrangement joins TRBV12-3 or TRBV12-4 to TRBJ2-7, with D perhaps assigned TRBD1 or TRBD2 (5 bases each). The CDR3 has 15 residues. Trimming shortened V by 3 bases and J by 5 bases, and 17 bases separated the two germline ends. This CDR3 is CASSLRGMGKDEQYF. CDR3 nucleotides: TGTGCCAGCAGTTTGAGGGGAATGGGCAAGGACGAGCAGTACTTC.

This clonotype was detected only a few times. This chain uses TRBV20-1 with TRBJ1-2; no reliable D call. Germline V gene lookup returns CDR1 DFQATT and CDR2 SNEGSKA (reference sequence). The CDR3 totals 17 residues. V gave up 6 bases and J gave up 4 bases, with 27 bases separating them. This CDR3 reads CSASTVSEADDTYGYTF. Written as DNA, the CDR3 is TGCAGTGCAAGCACGGTTTCGGAGGCAGATGATACCTATGGCTACACCTTC.

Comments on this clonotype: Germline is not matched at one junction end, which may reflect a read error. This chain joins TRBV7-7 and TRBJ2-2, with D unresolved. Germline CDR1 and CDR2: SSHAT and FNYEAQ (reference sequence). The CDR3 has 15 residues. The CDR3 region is CASSLELPGTGELFF. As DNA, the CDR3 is TGTGCTAGCAGCTTAGAGCTCCCTGGGACCGGGGAGCTGTTTTTT. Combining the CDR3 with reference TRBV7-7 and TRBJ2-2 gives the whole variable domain GAGVSQSPRYKVTKRGQDVTLRCDPISSHATLYWYQQALGQGPEFLTYFNYEAQPDKSGLPSDRFSAERPEGSISTLTIQRTEQRDSAMYRCASSLELPGTGELFFGEGSRLTVL.

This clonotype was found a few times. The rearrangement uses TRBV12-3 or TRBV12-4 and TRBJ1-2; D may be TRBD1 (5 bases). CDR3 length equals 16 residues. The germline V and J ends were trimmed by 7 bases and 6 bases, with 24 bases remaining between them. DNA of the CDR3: TGTGCCAGCACCCCGTGGATCGGGGGGATTGGGAATGGCTACACCTTC. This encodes CASTPWIGGIGNGYTF.